This T cell receptor beta chain was observed in a study of blood T cell repertoires in COVID-19. The overall study: Acute and convalescent COVID-19 specimens originated in the United States, Italy and Spain. T cells, B-cell-depleted T cells, or PBMCs provided the cDNA or gDNA that served as material.

This clone was counted only a few times. Authors' processing steps: Researchers report that nucleated cell counts were estimated from reference gene primer amplification. TCRdb's table, derived via immunoSEQ multiplex PCR, lists solely in-frame clones and lacks some. That table gives V, J and clone size, and the DNA gave D and trimming. The sample comprises about 87,000 clones, 70% to 85% of which are singletons, and approximately 4.6% rests with the top ten. CDR3 length: 15 amino acids. J gave up 0 bases and V 6 bases, and 6 bases lay outside the gene matches. Germline CDR1 MNHNY, CDR2 SVGAGI (reference sequence).

Source material: peripheral blood. The chain uses TRBV6-6 and TRBJ2-7; 9 bases agree with TRBD1. The TCR sequence derives from a woman aged 45-65 years with acute or convalescent COVID-19. The CDR3 sequence is CASSPGTGFSYEQYF. DNA of the CDR3: TGTGCCAGCAGCCCCGGGACAGGGTTCTCCTACGAGCAGTACTTC.